The 24 T cell receptor beta chains below come from one sample, sequenced in a study of blood T cell repertoires in COVID-19. Assay used: immunoSEQ multiplex PCR; TCRdb lists only in-frame clones, some missing. The sample records approximately 200,000 clones, over 80% being singletons. Sequencing used PBMCs or T cells enriched from blood (not recorded which). The receptors were gathered from a man aged 30 to 45 who had recovered from COVID-19.

This rearrangement joins TRBV30 to TRBJ2-7; D call uncertain. Germline V gene lookup returns CDR1 GTSNPN and CDR2 SVGIG (reference sequence). The V end lost 0 bases, the J end lost 4 bases, and 13 bases lay between the germline ends. This CDR3 comprises 14 residues. DNA of the CDR3: TGTGCCTGGAGTGTGGTTCCCGGGTGGTACGAGCAGTACTTC. It specifies CAWSVVPGWYEQYF.

The V and J genes are TRBV5-4 and TRBJ1-3; D ambiguous. The CDR3 is 13 residues long. V was shortened by 1 base and J by 3 bases, with 5 bases between the two germline ends. CDR1 is SGHNT and CDR2 is YYREEE in the germline V gene (reference sequence). The CDR3 DNA is TGTGCCAGCAGCTTGTCGGGTGGAAACACCATATATTTT. Translating it yields CASSLSGGNTIYF.

This chain links TRBV6-6 with TRBJ1-4; TRBD1 is a possible D gene (6 bases). The V gene's germline CDR1 is MNHNY and CDR2 SVGAGI (reference sequence). The CDR3 is 15 residues long. Trimming removed 2 bases at V and 0 bases at J, with 7 bases between. For the CDR3, the DNA is TGTGCCAGCAGTTACGACAGGCCAACTAATGAAAAACTGTTTTTT. This sequence encodes CASSYDRPTNEKLFF.

V is TRBV5-1 and J is TRBJ2-3, with a weak D call TRBD1 (6 bases). V lost 5 bases, J lost 2 bases, and 12 bases lay in between. The CDR3 runs to 14 residues. The V gene's germline CDR1 is SGHRS and CDR2 YFSETQ. Written as DNA, the CDR3 is TGCGCCAGCAGGACACAGGGTCTCACAGATACGCAGTATTTT. Its translation: CASRTQGLTDTQYF.

The rearrangement links TRBV5-1 to TRBJ2-2; a possible D gene is TRBD1 (6 bases). This CDR3 is 14 amino acids long. The V end lost 4 bases, the J end lost 6 bases, and 13 bases lay between the germline ends. From germline, CDR1 is SGHRS and CDR2 YFSETQ. CDR3 DNA sequence: TGCGCCAGCAGCGGAGGACAGTACGCCGGGGAGCTGTTTTTT. Encoded protein: CASSGGQYAGELFF.

This chain uses TRBV2 with TRBJ2-1; 8 positions match TRBD2. CDR1 and CDR2 from the germline V gene are SNHLY and FYNNEI. The CDR3 totals 13 residues. J lost 8 bases, V lost 8 bases, and 8 bases had no gene match. CDR3 protein: CASEAGGRDEQFF. CDR3 DNA sequence: TGTGCCAGCGAGGCGGGGGGTAGGGATGAGCAGTTCTTC.

The V gene is TRBV18, the J gene TRBJ1-1, with D hard to call. CDR3 length: 13 residues. Trimming removed 5 bases from V and 1 base from J, with 8 bases in between. Looked up from germline, CDR1 is KGHSH and CDR2 is LQKENI. The CDR3 loop reads CASSNGRNTEAFF. Here the CDR3 DNA reads TGTGCCAGCTCAAACGGTCGGAACACTGAAGCTTTCTTT.

The CDR3 DNA sequence: TGTGCCAGCAGGAATAGCGGGGGGAGGTACGAGCAGTACTTC. As protein: CASRNSGGRYEQYF. The chain joins TRBV2 to TRBJ2-7, with 10 bases aligning to TRBD2. This CDR3 region has 14 residues. Germline V lookup: CDR1 SNHLY, CDR2 FYNNEI. The trim removed 6 bases at V and 4 bases at J, leaving 6 bases unmatched. Drawing the rest from reference TRBV2 and TRBJ2-7, the complete variable domain is EPEVTQTPSHQVTQMGQEVILRCVPISNHLYFYWYRQILGQKVEFLVSFYNNEISEKSEIFDDQFSVERPDGSNFTLKIRSTKLEDSAMYFCASRNSGGRYEQYFGPGTRLTVT.

CDR3 region: CASTRGLAGDGEQYF. The CDR3 DNA reads as TGTGCCAGCACCAGGGGGCTAGCGGGAGATGGCGAGCAGTACTTC. The V and J genes are TRBV6-5 and TRBJ2-7; 10 bases align to TRBD2. Per the germline V gene, CDR1 is MNHEY and CDR2 is SVGAGI. The CDR3 sequence is 15 residues long. Unmatched junction bases numbered 12, after V lost 7 bases and J lost 6 bases.

The chain carries TRBV10-3 and TRBJ2-3; weak D call: TRBD2 (6 bases). Trimming pared 4 bases from V and 1 base from J, leaving 12 bases between. Germline CDR1 ENHRY, CDR2 SYGVKD. The CDR3 sequence is 15 residues long. The CDR3 here is CAISARGGGTDTQYF. DNA for the CDR3: TGTGCCATCAGTGCTAGGGGAGGCGGCACAGATACGCAGTATTTT.

The CDR3 here is CASSHHGRGAKNIQYF. The CDR3 DNA is TGTGCCAGCAGCCATCATGGAAGGGGAGCCAAAAACATTCAGTACTTC. V is TRBV3-1 (or the pseudogene TRBV3-2) and J is TRBJ2-4, with D possibly TRBD1 on 5 matching bases. V lost 3 bases and J 0 bases, leaving 12 bases between the germline ends. This CDR3 comprises 16 residues. Germline V gene lookup returns CDR1 LGHDT and CDR2 YNNKEL (reference sequence).

The V call is TRBV20-1, the J call TRBJ1-2; TRBD1 is a possible D gene (6 bases). Germline V CDR1 and CDR2: DFQATT, SNEGSKA (reference sequence). The CDR3 runs 11 residues. The V gene lost 5 bases and the J gene lost 8 bases, with 12 bases spanning the gap. The CDR3 spells CSAPTQGGYTF. The CDR3 coding sequence is TGCAGTGCTCCAACACAGGGAGGCTACACCTTC.

This chain connects TRBV7-6 to TRBJ2-7; tentatively, D is TRBD2 (5 bases). Germline lookup yields CDR1 SGHVS and CDR2 FNYEAQ. The CDR3 consists of 15 residues. V dropped 0 bases and J dropped 0 bases, with 9 bases sitting between them. CDR3 sequence: CASSLAGESSYEQYF. CDR3 nucleotide sequence: TGTGCCAGCAGCTTAGCCGGGGAGAGCTCCTACGAGCAGTACTTC.

This chain uses TRBV3-1 (or the pseudogene TRBV3-2) with TRBJ2-3; TRBD2 matches at 10 bases. Per the germline V gene, CDR1 is LGHDT and CDR2 is YNNKEL (reference sequence). Trimming took 0 bases from V and 2 from J; bases not matched to a gene: 5. This CDR3 is built from 17 residues. CDR3 residues: CASSQDPGLADTDTQYF. In nucleotides, the CDR3 is TGTGCCAGCAGCCAAGACCCTGGACTAGCGGACACAGATACGCAGTATTTT.

V is TRBV19 and J is TRBJ2-7; 9 bases are a match to TRBD1. CDR1 and CDR2 from the germline V gene are LNHDA and SQIVND (reference sequence). There are 14 residues in the CDR3. Trimming removed 8 bases from V and 1 base from J; junction bases left unmatched: 6. The CDR3 loop is CASCGDRDSYEQYF. The CDR3 bases are TGTGCCAGTTGCGGGGACAGGGATTCCTACGAGCAGTACTTC.

J is TRBJ2-1 and V is TRBV29-1; D gene uncertain. Trimming took off 2 bases at V and 0 bases at J, with 11 bases between the two ends. Germline CDR1 reads SQVTM; CDR2 reads ANQGSEA. The CDR3 runs 15 residues. CDR3 amino acids: CSVETDWSSYNEQFF. In DNA form, the CDR3 reads TGCAGCGTTGAAACCGACTGGAGCTCCTACAATGAGCAGTTCTTC.

The genes are TRBV28 and TRBJ1-5; 10 bases are shared with TRBD1. V lost 5 bases and J lost 6; bases outside the gene matches: 10. Germline V gene sequence: CDR1 MDHEN, CDR2 SYDVKM. The CDR3 contains 16 residues. The CDR3 spells CASSPGDRGLLQPQHF. CDR3 sequence (DNA): TGTGCCAGCAGTCCCGGCGACAGGGGGCTTCTTCAGCCCCAGCATTTT.

The chain has TRBV29-1 and TRBJ2-3; 7 nucleotides line up with TRBD2. Trimming at V came to 1 base and at J to 6 bases, leaving 4 bases not matched to a gene. The CDR3 runs 13 residues. From germline, CDR1 is SQVTM and CDR2 ANQGSEA. The CDR3 reads CSVEVPGGDTQYF. The CDR3 DNA follows: TGCAGCGTTGAAGTCCCCGGGGGGGATACGCAGTATTTT.

CDR3 sequence: CASSPRQGASSYEQYF. As DNA, the CDR3 is TGTGCCAGCAGCCCCCGCCAGGGGGCTTCCTCCTACGAGCAGTACTTC. The J gene is TRBJ2-7, the V gene TRBV9; 8 bases are shared with TRBD1. CDR1 is SGDLS, CDR2 YYNGEE, per germline. V lost 4 bases, J lost 0 bases, and 9 bases stayed unmatched. CDR3 length equals 16 residues.

V and J are TRBV3-1 (or the pseudogene TRBV3-2) and TRBJ1-5; D possibly corresponds to TRBD1 (5 bases). Germline assignment: CDR1 LGHDT and CDR2 YNNKEL (reference sequence). Trimming took off 1 base at V and 3 bases at J, with 7 bases between the two ends. This CDR3 comprises 14 residues. DNA for the CDR3: TGTGCCAGCAGCCAAGGGGGCTACAATCAGCCCCAGCATTTT. Translation: CASSQGGYNQPQHF.

The chain is built from TRBV6-5 and TRBJ2-2; possible D gene TRBD1, 6 bases. CDR1 is MNHEY, CDR2 SVGAGI, per germline. This CDR3 region has 16 residues. Trimming removed 4 bases at V and 1 base at J, with 13 bases between. CDR3 nucleotide sequence: TGTGCCAGCAGTTCAACAGGGTGGGGGAACACCGGGGAGCTGTTTTTT. Protein sequence: CASSSTGWGNTGELFF.

The chain joins TRBV18 to TRBJ2-7, with unresolved D. This CDR3 spans 13 amino acids. Trimming removed 0 bases at V and 6 bases at J, with 9 bases between. Germline CDR1 and CDR2: KGHSH and LQKENI. Here the CDR3 DNA reads TGTGCCAGCTCACCACCAAGTTCCGGCGAGCAGTACTTC. Residues: CASSPPSSGEQYF.

As concerns this clone: Other DNA sequences in the sample encode the same CDR3. This chain links TRBV18 with TRBJ2-1; 9 positions match TRBD2. Germline assignment: CDR1 KGHSH and CDR2 LQKENI. The CDR3 has 15 residues. J gave up 3 bases and V 2 bases, and 2 bases lay outside the gene matches. The DNA for the CDR3 is TGTGCCAGCTCACCATTACTAGCGGGCTACAATGAGCAGTTCTTC. Its translation is CASSPLLAGYNEQFF.

The chain links TRBV3-1 (or the pseudogene TRBV3-2) to TRBJ2-7; D is possibly TRBD1 (6 bases). The V end was cut by 0 bases, the J end by 4 bases, with 13 bases between. The CDR3 is 15 residues long. In germline, CDR1 is LGHDT, CDR2 YNNKEL (reference sequence). CDR3 residues: CASSQDWQGQYEQYF. CDR3 nucleotides: TGTGCCAGCAGCCAAGATTGGCAGGGGCAGTACGAGCAGTACTTC.